The source of this TCR beta chain is a study of T cells after yellow fever vaccination. The J segment lost 4 bases and the V segment lost 2 bases, leaving 6 bases of the junction unmatched. Germline V gives CDR1 MNHEY, CDR2 SVGAGI. The CDR3 covers 17 residues. MiXCR, run by TCRdb on the 5' RACE reads, gives a single entry per CDR3 protein. The repertoire includes hundreds of thousands of distinct CDR3 sequences, 9% to 15% of them detected once, and 15% sits in the top ten. As to this clonotype: Antigen specificity is unknown.

General study findings and limits: Detected again after the booster were most primary-vaccination clones, at about 96% CD4 and about 89% CD8.

The material sequenced was PBMCs, taken on the day of the yellow fever booster vaccination. This clonotype was obtained from a man younger than 45 who received the YFV17D yellow fever vaccine. V usage is TRBV6-5 and J usage is TRBJ2-2, with TRBD1 identical over 11 bases. This CDR3 reads CASSYRSGTGGTGELFF. DNA for the CDR3: TGTGCCAGCAGTTACCGATCCGGGACAGGGGGCACCGGGGAGCTGTTTTTT.